One sample yielded the 7 T cell receptor beta chains listed below, sequenced in a study of blood T cell repertoires in COVID-19. TCRdb keeps only in-frame clones here, not all; method: immunoSEQ multiplex PCR. The sample comprises roughly 120,000 clones, roughly 80% of which are singletons, and roughly 6% rests with the top ten. The material sequenced was peripheral blood. The receptors were gathered from a man between 70 and 80 years old with acute or convalescent COVID-19.

The CDR3 DNA is TGTGCCAGCAGCGCATCAGGGAACACTGAAGCTTTCTTT. The encoded protein is CASSASGNTEAFF. V usage is TRBV11-2 and J usage is TRBJ1-1; D gene unclear. Trimming cost V 5 bases and J 1 base, with 8 bases left between them. The CDR3 runs 13 residues. The germline CDR1 and CDR2 sequences are SGHAT and FQNNGV.

V gene TRBV11-2 combines with J gene TRBJ2-4, with a tentative D call TRBD1 (6 bases). V dropped 2 bases and J dropped 7 bases, with 15 bases sitting between them. The CDR3 is 15 residues long. In germline, CDR1 is SGHAT, CDR2 FQNNGV. CDR3 bases: TGTGCCAGCAGCTTACTACAGGGAGTATTGAACATTCAGTACTTC. It specifies CASSLLQGVLNIQYF.

The CDR3 is CASSLEDQGRSGNTIYF. In DNA form, the CDR3 reads TGTGCCAGCAGCTTGGAGGACCAGGGGCGCTCTGGAAACACCATATATTTT. The gene calls are TRBV5-5 and TRBJ1-3; TRBD1 might be the D (6 bases). The CDR3 loop spans 17 amino acids. Germline values: CDR1 SGHKS, CDR2 YYEKEE (reference sequence). Trimming left V 0 bases short and J 0 bases short, with 13 bases between.

The chain joins TRBV13 to TRBJ1-3, with a possible D match to TRBD1 (6 bases). CDR3 length equals 18 residues. Germline CDR1 and CDR2: PRHDT and FYEKMQ (reference sequence). Trimming cost V 3 bases and J 4 bases, with 22 bases left between them. The CDR3: CASSFRPDRQALGNTIYF. The CDR3 DNA reads TGTGCCAGCAGCTTCCGTCCTGACAGGCAAGCTCTGGGAAACACCATATATTTT.

The chain is built from TRBV5-5 and TRBJ1-3; weak D call: TRBD1 (6 bases). CDR1 is SGHKS and CDR2 is YYEKEE in the germline V gene (reference sequence). The CDR3 has 16 amino acids. Trimming took off 3 bases at V and 1 base at J, with 14 bases between the two ends. The CDR3 sequence is CASSSVQGLSGNTIYF. The CDR3 DNA reads as TGTGCCAGCAGCTCGGTCCAGGGGTTATCTGGAAACACCATATATTTT. Full variable domain (remainder filled in from reference TRBV5-5 and TRBJ1-3): DAGVTQSPTHLIKTRGQQVTLRCSPISGHKSVSWYQQVLGQGPQFIFQYYEKEERGRGNFPDRFSARQFPNYSSELNVNALLLGDSALYLCASSSVQGLSGNTIYFGEGSWLTVV.

The chain employs TRBV27 and TRBJ2-7; 16 bases agree with TRBD2. The germline gives CDR1 MNHEY, CDR2 SMNVEV (reference sequence). J gave up 6 bases and V 5 bases, and 7 bases lay outside the gene matches. The CDR3 extends over 16 amino acids. The CDR3 sequence: CASSSLGTSGRAEQYF. In DNA form, the CDR3 reads TGTGCCAGCAGTAGCTTAGGGACTAGCGGGAGGGCCGAGCAGTACTTC.

This chain joins TRBV7-9 and TRBJ2-7, with TRBD1 as a possible D gene (6 bases). Trimming cost V 5 bases and J 0 bases, with 14 bases left between them. Germline V gene lookup returns CDR1 SEHNR and CDR2 FQNEAQ (reference sequence). The CDR3 contains 15 residues. The CDR3 region has the DNA TGTGCCAGCAGCCTGCCGGGACACAGCTCCTACGAGCAGTACTTC. Its translation is CASSLPGHSSYEQYF. The variable domain in full, completed from reference TRBV7-9 and TRBJ2-7, reads DTGVSQNPRHKITKRGQNVTFRCDPISEHNRLYWYRQTLGQGPEFLTYFQNEAQLEKSRLLSDRFSAERPKGSFSTLEIQRTEQGDSAMYLCASSLPGHSSYEQYFGPGTRLTVT.